These T cell receptor beta chains were read from a single sample in a study of T cell clones after liver transplantation. The table came from immunoSEQ multiplex PCR; TCRdb's copy has only in-frame clones and leaves some out. This sample carries 70,000 to 85,000 clones, roughly 80% of them seen once, and the ten largest clones take around 0.66%. Source: CD4+ T cells from blood, taken before liver transplant. The source is a human donor who received a liver transplant. The CDR3 runs from the conserved cysteine through the conserved F or W. The D gene is left open where the match is weak. Size tells how often a clone was seen (once, few, many) or the class of an expanded clone, and some rows leave it out.

clone_size | j_call | v_call | d_call | cdr3_nt | cdr3_aa
once | TRBJ2-7 | TRBV6-5 | NA | TGTGCCAGCAGTTACTCCTGGAGGGGCTCCTACGAGCAGTACTTC | CASSYSWRGSYEQYF
NA | TRBJ2-5 | TRBV29-1 | TRBD1 | TGCAGCGTTGAACAGGGGGCGGTCCAAGAGACCCAGTACTTC | CSVEQGAVQETQYF
NA | TRBJ2-5 | TRBV27 | TRBD2 | TGTGCCAGCAGTAGGAAGTATGCGGGGGGAGGGGAGACCCAGTACTTC | CASSRKYAGGGETQYF
NA | TRBJ1-5 | TRBV4-1 | NA | TGCGCCAGCAGCCTCGCGGACAGACACAATCAGCCCCAGCATTTT | CASSLADRHNQPQHF
NA | TRBJ2-3 | TRBV29-1 | NA | TGCAGCGTTGACGGCAGGGGAAGAAGCACAGATACGCAGTATTTT | CSVDGRGRSTDTQYF
NA | TRBJ1-5 | TRBV19 | NA | TGTGCCAGTAGTATACAGATTAGCAATCAGCCCCAGCATTTT | CASSIQISNQPQHF
NA | TRBJ2-3 | TRBV10-2 | TRBD1 | TGCGCCAGCGTCAGACAGGGGAGCACAGATACGCAGTATTTT | CASVRQGSTDTQYF
NA | TRBJ1-1 | TRBV7-3 | NA | TGTGCCAGCAGGGGGAGGGCAATGAACACTGAAGCTTTCTTT | CASRGRAMNTEAFF
NA | TRBJ2-1 | TRBV27 | NA | TGTGCCAGCAGTTCAGCATCCCTTGTCACCAATGAGCAGTTCTTC | CASSSASLVTNEQFF
NA | TRBJ1-5 | TRBV5-1 | NA | TGCGCCAGCAGCTTGATGCCTAATCAGCCCCAGCATTTT | CASSLMPNQPQHF
NA | TRBJ1-2 | TRBV27 | NA | TGTGCCAGCAGAGGCAGGGGTAGCTATGGCTACACCTTC | CASRGRGSYGYTF
NA | TRBJ1-4 | TRBV19 | NA | TGTGCCAGTATGGACCGGGAAAAACTGTTTTTT | CASMDREKLFF
NA | TRBJ2-2 | TRBV5-4 | TRBD1 | TGTGCCACCCTAGGACAGGGGGGAACCGGGGAGCTGTTTTTT | CATLGQGGTGELFF
NA | TRBJ2-3 | TRBV18 | NA | TGTGCCAGCTCGCTTTGGCCCACTAGCACAGATACGCAGTATTTT | CASSLWPTSTDTQYF
NA | TRBJ1-4 | TRBV5-1 | NA | TGCGCCAGCAGCCCTAGGGCCGGCCCTAATGAAAAACTGTTTTTT | CASSPRAGPNEKLFF
NA | TRBJ1-1 | TRBV5-1 | NA | TGCGCCAGCAGCTTGGCCCTAGGGGGTGAGACTGAAGCTTTCTTT | CASSLALGGETEAFF
NA | TRBJ2-7 | TRBV18 | TRBD1 | TGTGCCAGCTCATACGGGGGACAGGGGAGCTCCTACGAGCAGTACTTC | CASSYGGQGSSYEQYF
NA | TRBJ2-1 | TRBV7-2 | NA | TGTGCCAGCAGCTTTACCATGAGCTCCTACAATGAGCAGTTCTTC | CASSFTMSSYNEQFF
once | TRBJ2-3 | TRBV14 | TRBD1 | TGTGCCAGCAGCCAAGTAGGGCCCGGACAGGGTCCAGATACGCAGTATTTT | CASSQVGPGQGPDTQYF
NA | TRBJ2-5 | TRBV7-8 | TRBD2 | TGTGCCAGCAGCTTAGTGGGGGGACTAGCGGGCGAGACCCAGTACTTC | CASSLVGGLAGETQYF
NA | TRBJ2-7 | TRBV5-1 | NA | TGCGCCAGCAGCTTGGAAGTTCCCATCCTAGGGGCCGAGCAGTACTTC | CASSLEVPILGAEQYF
NA | TRBJ1-2 | TRBV19 | NA | TGTGCCAGTAGTTCGGGTGCAGGGGACTTCTATGGCTACACCTTC | CASSSGAGDFYGYTF
NA | TRBJ2-3 | TRBV5-4 | NA | TGTGCCAGCAGCTCGGGACGGGGGACAGATACGCAGTATTTT | CASSSGRGTDTQYF
NA | TRBJ1-3 | TRBV10-2 | TRBD1 | TGCGCCAGCAGTGAGAGGGACAGCGTTGGAAACACCATATATTTT | CASSERDSVGNTIYF
NA | TRBJ1-4 | TRBV6-5 | NA | TGTGCCAGCAGTCACCGCGGAGGCGAAAAACTGTTTTTT | CASSHRGGEKLFF
NA | TRBJ2-5 | TRBV6-1 | NA | TGTGCCAGCAGTGCTAGACAAGAGACCCAGTACTTC | CASSARQETQYF
NA | TRBJ1-1 | TRBV2 | NA | TGTGCCAGCAGTACGACGAGGGGGGACACTGAAGCTTTCTTT | CASSTTRGDTEAFF
many | TRBJ2-1 | TRBV7-3 | NA | TGTGCCAGCAGCTTTCAGACCTACAATGAGCAGTTCTTC | CASSFQTYNEQFF
NA | TRBJ2-3 | TRBV7-6 | TRBD2 | TGTGCCAGCAGCTTAGACCTAGCGGGAGCATGGGATACGCAGTATTTT | CASSLDLAGAWDTQYF
NA | TRBJ2-1 | TRBV2 | NA | TGTGCCAGCCTCCCACGGTCCTACAATGAGCAGTTCTTC | CASLPRSYNEQFF
NA | TRBJ1-3 | TRBV4-3 | NA | TGCGCCAGCAGCCAAGGAACACTGACTGGAAACACCATATATTTT | CASSQGTLTGNTIYF
NA | TRBJ2-7 | TRBV7-3 | TRBD2 | TGTGCCAGCAGCTTAGGAGGTAGCGGGAAGCCCTACGAGCAGTACTTC | CASSLGGSGKPYEQYF
once | TRBJ1-2 | TRBV9 | NA | TGTGCCAGCAGCGTAGGCCCTAACTATGGCTACACCTTC | CASSVGPNYGYTF
few | TRBJ1-2 | TRBV7-2 | NA | TGTGCCAGCAGCTTTAACGTTTTTAATGGCTACACCTTC | CASSFNVFNGYTF
NA | TRBJ2-3 | TRBV29-1 | NA | TGCAGCGCAGCCGTTCGGGATGTGACAGATACGCAGTATTTT | CSAAVRDVTDTQYF
NA | TRBJ1-1 | TRBV6-5 | NA | TGTGCCAGCAGGGCGGGGGACGTTGAAGCTTTCTTT | CASRAGDVEAFF
NA | TRBJ2-1 | TRBV5-1 | TRBD2 | TGCGCCAGCAGCTTGGACGGGAGGGCCCTCAATGAGCAGTTCTTC | CASSLDGRALNEQFF